The present TCR beta chain was sequenced within a study of human versus mouse CDR3 diversity and MHC coevolution. General study results and limits: Two of the three human donors had the lowest clonal inequality.

CDR3 length: 14 residues. CDR1 LNHDA and CDR2 SQIVND come from the germline V gene (reference sequence). Trimming removed 5 bases from V and 0 bases from J, with 10 bases in between. Cells were CD45RO-negative CD62L-positive naive CD4 T cells sorted from PBMCs. On this clone: Its antigen is unidentified.

Produced via immunoSEQ multiplex PCR; TCRdb's table is partial and in-frame only. The sample yields 50,000 to 70,000 clones, around 94% seen once. The clonotype comes from a person aged 55 to 69 in good health. Sequenced input: naive CD4+ T cells from blood. The subset: CD45RO-negative CD62L-positive naive CD4 T cells. This sequence joins TRBV19 and TRBJ1-1; D perhaps matches TRBD1 (6 bases). In DNA form, the CDR3 reads TGTGCCAGTAGTCCGGGACATATGAACACTGAAGCTTTCTTT. The encoded protein is CASSPGHMNTEAFF.